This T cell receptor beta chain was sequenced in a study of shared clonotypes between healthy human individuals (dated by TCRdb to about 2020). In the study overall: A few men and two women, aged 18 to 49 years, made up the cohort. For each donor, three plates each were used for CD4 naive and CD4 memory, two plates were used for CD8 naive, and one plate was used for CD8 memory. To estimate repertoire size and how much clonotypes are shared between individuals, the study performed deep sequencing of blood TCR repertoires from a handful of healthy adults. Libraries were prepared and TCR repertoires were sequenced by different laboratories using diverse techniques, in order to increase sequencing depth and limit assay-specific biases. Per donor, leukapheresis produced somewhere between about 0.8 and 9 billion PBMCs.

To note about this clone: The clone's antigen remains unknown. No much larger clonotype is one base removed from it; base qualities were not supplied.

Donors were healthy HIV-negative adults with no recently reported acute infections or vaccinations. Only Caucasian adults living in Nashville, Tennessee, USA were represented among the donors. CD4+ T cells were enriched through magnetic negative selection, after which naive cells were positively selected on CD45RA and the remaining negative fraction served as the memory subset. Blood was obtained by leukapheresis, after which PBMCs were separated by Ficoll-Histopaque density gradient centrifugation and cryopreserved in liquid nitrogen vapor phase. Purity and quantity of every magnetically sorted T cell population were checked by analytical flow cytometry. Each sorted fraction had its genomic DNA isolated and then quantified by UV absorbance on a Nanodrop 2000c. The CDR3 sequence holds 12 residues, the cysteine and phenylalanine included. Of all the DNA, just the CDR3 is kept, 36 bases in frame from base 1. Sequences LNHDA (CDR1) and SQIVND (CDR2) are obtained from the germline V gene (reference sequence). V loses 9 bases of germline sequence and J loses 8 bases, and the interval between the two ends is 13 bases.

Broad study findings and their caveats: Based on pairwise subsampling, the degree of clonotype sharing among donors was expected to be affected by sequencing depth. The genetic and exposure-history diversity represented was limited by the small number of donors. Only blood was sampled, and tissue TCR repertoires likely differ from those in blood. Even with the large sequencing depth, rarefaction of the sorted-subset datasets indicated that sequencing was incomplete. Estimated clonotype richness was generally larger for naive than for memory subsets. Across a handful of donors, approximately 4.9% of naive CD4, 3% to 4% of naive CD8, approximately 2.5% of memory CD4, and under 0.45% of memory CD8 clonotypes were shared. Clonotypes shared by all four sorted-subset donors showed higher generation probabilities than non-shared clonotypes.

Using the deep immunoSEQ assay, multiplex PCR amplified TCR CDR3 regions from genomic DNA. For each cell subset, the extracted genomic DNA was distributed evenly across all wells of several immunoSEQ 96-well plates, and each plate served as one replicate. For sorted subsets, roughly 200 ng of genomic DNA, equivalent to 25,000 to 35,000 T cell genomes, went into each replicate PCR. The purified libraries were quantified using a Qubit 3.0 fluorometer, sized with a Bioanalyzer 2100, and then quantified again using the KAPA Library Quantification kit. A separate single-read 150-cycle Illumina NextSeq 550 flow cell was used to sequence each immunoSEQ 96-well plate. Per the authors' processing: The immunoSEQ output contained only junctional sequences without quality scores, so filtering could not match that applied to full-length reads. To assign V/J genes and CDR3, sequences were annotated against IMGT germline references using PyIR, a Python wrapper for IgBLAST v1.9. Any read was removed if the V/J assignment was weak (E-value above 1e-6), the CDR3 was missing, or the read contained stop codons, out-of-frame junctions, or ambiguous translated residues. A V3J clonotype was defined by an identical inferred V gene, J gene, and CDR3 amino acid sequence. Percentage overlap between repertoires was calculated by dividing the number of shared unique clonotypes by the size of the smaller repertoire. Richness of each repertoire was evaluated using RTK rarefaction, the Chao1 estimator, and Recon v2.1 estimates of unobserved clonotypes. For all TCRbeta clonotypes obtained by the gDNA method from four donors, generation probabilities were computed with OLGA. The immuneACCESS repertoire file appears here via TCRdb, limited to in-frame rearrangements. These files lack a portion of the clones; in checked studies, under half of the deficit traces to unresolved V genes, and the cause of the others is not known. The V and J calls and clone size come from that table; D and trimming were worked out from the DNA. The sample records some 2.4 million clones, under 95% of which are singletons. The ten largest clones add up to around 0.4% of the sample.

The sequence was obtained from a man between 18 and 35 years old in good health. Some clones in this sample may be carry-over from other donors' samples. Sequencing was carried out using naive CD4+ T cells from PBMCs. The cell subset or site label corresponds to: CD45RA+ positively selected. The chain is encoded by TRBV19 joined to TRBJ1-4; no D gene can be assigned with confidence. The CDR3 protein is CASRQTREKLFF. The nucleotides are TGTGCCAGCCGCCAAACTAGGGAAAAACTGTTTTTT.